A selection of T cell receptor beta chains follows, all from one sample in a study of low-dose radiotherapy and immunotherapy resistance in tumors. TCRdb re-called the reads with MiXCR, one entry per CDR3 protein. The sample records about 80,000 distinct CDR3 sequences, 17% being singletons. Source: PBMCs, taken after low-dose radiotherapy plus immunotherapy. Receptors originate from a male donor with prostate cancer. CDR3s include the opening cysteine and the closing phenylalanine or tryptophan. A D gene is named only where the DNA matches it firmly. Clone size is shown for a subset of rows, as once, few, many or a class of expanded clone.

d_gene: .
v_gene: TRBV12-3/TRBV12-4
abundance: few
j_gene: TRBJ1-5
CDR3aa: CASSPDSNSNQPQHF
CDR3nt: TGTGCCAGCAGTCCGGACAGTAATAGCAATCAGCCCCAGCATTTT

d_gene: .
v_gene: TRBV19
abundance: many
j_gene: TRBJ1-4
CDR3aa: CASSWARGVGEKLFF
CDR3nt: TGTGCCAGTAGTTGGGCGAGGGGAGTTGGAGAAAAACTGTTTTTT

d_gene: .
v_gene: TRBV27
abundance: many
j_gene: TRBJ1-2
CDR3aa: CASSEGIGYGYTF
CDR3nt: TGTGCCAGCAGTGAAGGGATTGGCTATGGCTACACCTTC

d_gene: TRBD1
v_gene: TRBV5-1
abundance: .
j_gene: TRBJ2-7
CDR3aa: CASSNGRDRVVHEQYF
CDR3nt: TGCGCCAGCTCTAACGGCCGGGACAGGGTAGTCCACGAGCAGTACTTC

d_gene: .
v_gene: TRBV13
abundance: .
j_gene: TRBJ2-2
CDR3aa: CASSSSPGLNGQSLITGELFF
CDR3nt: TGTGCCAGCAGCTCCTCTCCTGGACTAAATGGACAGAGTCTTATCACCGGGGAGCTGTTTTTT

d_gene: .
v_gene: TRBV7-2
abundance: many
j_gene: TRBJ2-1
CDR3aa: CASKAGQNEQFF
CDR3nt: TGTGCCAGCAAGGCCGGACAGAATGAGCAGTTCTTC

d_gene: .
v_gene: TRBV6-2/TRBV6-3
abundance: many
j_gene: TRBJ2-7
CDR3aa: CASRALASYEQYF
CDR3nt: TGTGCCAGCAGGGCCCTGGCCTCCTACGAGCAGTACTTC

d_gene: TRBD1
v_gene: TRBV15
abundance: many
j_gene: TRBJ2-1
CDR3aa: CATSSFGGQGSYNEQFF
CDR3nt: TGTGCCACCAGCAGTTTTGGAGGACAGGGGTCCTACAATGAGCAGTTCTTC

d_gene: .
v_gene: TRBV15
abundance: .
j_gene: TRBJ2-4
CDR3aa: CATSRSRGPPRLSAKNIQYF
CDR3nt: TGTGCCACCAGCAGATCCCGGGGCCCCCCGCGGCTGTCGGCCAAAAACATTCAGTACTTC

d_gene: .
v_gene: TRBV29-1
abundance: many
j_gene: TRBJ1-2
CDR3aa: CSVEDEHGYGYTF
CDR3nt: TGCAGCGTCGAGGACGAGCATGGGTATGGCTACACCTTC

d_gene: .
v_gene: TRBV19
abundance: many
j_gene: TRBJ1-5
CDR3aa: CASSMRGGLSNQPQHF
CDR3nt: TGTGCCAGTAGTATGCGGGGGGGCTTGAGCAATCAGCCCCAGCATTTT

d_gene: .
v_gene: TRBV2
abundance: many
j_gene: TRBJ2-2
CDR3aa: CASSEGLTGELFF
CDR3nt: TGTGCCAGCAGTGAAGGGTTGACCGGGGAGCTGTTTTTT

d_gene: TRBD2
v_gene: TRBV6-2/TRBV6-3
abundance: few
j_gene: TRBJ2-1
CDR3aa: CASSRGGPDNEQFF
CDR3nt: TGTGCCAGCAGCCGGGGAGGGCCTGACAATGAGCAGTTCTTC

d_gene: .
v_gene: TRBV4-1
abundance: .
j_gene: TRBJ2-1
CDR3aa: CASSAGTQRYNEQFF
CDR3nt: TGCGCCAGCAGCGCAGGGACACAACGATACAATGAGCAGTTCTTC

d_gene: .
v_gene: TRBV20-1
abundance: few
j_gene: TRBJ2-1
CDR3aa: CSARDSYPGTQIGGEQFF
CDR3nt: TGCAGTGCTAGAGATTCCTATCCCGGGACTCAGATAGGGGGTGAGCAGTTCTTC

d_gene: .
v_gene: TRBV5-1
abundance: .
j_gene: TRBJ1-2
CDR3aa: CVSSLSYGYTF
CDR3nt: TGTGTCAGCAGCTTGAGCTATGGCTACACCTTC

d_gene: .
v_gene: TRBV12-3/TRBV12-4
abundance: few
j_gene: TRBJ1-5
CDR3aa: CASSLAGEQPQHF
CDR3nt: TGTGCCAGCAGTTTAGCGGGGGAACAGCCCCAGCATTTT

d_gene: .
v_gene: TRBV28
abundance: .
j_gene: TRBJ2-7
CDR3aa: CASTPAHGGAGYEQYF
CDR3nt: TGTGCCAGCACCCCAGCGCATGGCGGGGCGGGCTACGAGCAGTACTTC

d_gene: .
v_gene: TRBV6-1
abundance: many
j_gene: TRBJ2-2
CDR3aa: CASSYMGGASGELFF
CDR3nt: TGTGCCAGCAGTTACATGGGGGGCGCGTCCGGGGAGCTGTTTTTT

d_gene: TRBD1
v_gene: TRBV12-3/TRBV12-4
abundance: many
j_gene: TRBJ2-2
CDR3aa: CASSFRGQVPGELFF
CDR3nt: TGTGCCAGCAGTTTCAGGGGGCAAGTCCCCGGGGAGCTGTTTTTT

d_gene: .
v_gene: TRBV6-5
abundance: many
j_gene: TRBJ2-7
CDR3aa: CASSSLSRERSYEQYF
CDR3nt: TGTGCCAGCAGTTCCCTTTCCAGGGAGAGGTCCTACGAGCAGTACTTC

d_gene: TRBD1
v_gene: TRBV15
abundance: many
j_gene: TRBJ2-7
CDR3aa: CATSRVTGGDYEQYF
CDR3nt: TGTGCCACCAGCAGAGTGACAGGGGGCGATTACGAGCAGTACTTC

d_gene: .
v_gene: TRBV11-1
abundance: many
j_gene: TRBJ1-1
CDR3aa: CASSLSDTPGMEAFF
CDR3nt: TGTGCCAGCAGCCTATCCGACACTCCGGGGATGGAAGCTTTCTTT

d_gene: .
v_gene: TRBV2
abundance: .
j_gene: TRBJ2-5
CDR3aa: CASSGGQWSLETQYF
CDR3nt: TGTGCCAGCAGTGGAGGACAGTGGAGCTTGGAGACCCAGTACTTC

d_gene: TRBD2
v_gene: TRBV7-8
abundance: many
j_gene: TRBJ2-5
CDR3aa: CASSLLASGSGETQYF
CDR3nt: TGTGCCAGCAGCTTATTGGCTAGCGGGAGTGGGGAGACCCAGTACTTC

d_gene: TRBD2
v_gene: TRBV2
abundance: many
j_gene: TRBJ2-4
CDR3aa: CASSDSASGNIQYF
CDR3nt: TGTGCCAGCAGTGATTCGGCTAGCGGAAACATTCAGTACTTC

d_gene: TRBD1
v_gene: TRBV12-3/TRBV12-4
abundance: .
j_gene: TRBJ2-7
CDR3aa: CASSPGTGLTYEQYF
CDR3nt: TGTGCCAGCAGCCCCGGGACAGGGCTAACCTACGAGCAGTACTTC

d_gene: TRBD2
v_gene: TRBV7-2
abundance: many
j_gene: TRBJ2-5
CDR3aa: CASSQDRGGDQYF
CDR3nt: TGTGCCAGCAGCCAGGACCGGGGGGGGGACCAGTACTTC

d_gene: .
v_gene: TRBV5-1
abundance: many
j_gene: TRBJ1-6
CDR3aa: CASSQGKDNSPLHF
CDR3nt: TGCGCCAGCAGCCAGGGGAAGGATAATTCACCCCTCCACTTT

d_gene: .
v_gene: TRBV6-5
abundance: .
j_gene: TRBJ2-1
CDR3aa: CASSPVADSYNEQFF
CDR3nt: TGTGCCAGCAGCCCTGTGGCAGACTCCTACAATGAGCAGTTCTTC

d_gene: TRBD2
v_gene: TRBV28
abundance: many
j_gene: TRBJ2-2
CDR3aa: CASLGTSGNTGELFF
CDR3nt: TGTGCCAGCCTCGGGACTAGCGGTAACACCGGGGAGCTGTTTTTT

d_gene: .
v_gene: TRBV29-1
abundance: many
j_gene: TRBJ1-2
CDR3aa: CSVLQMGYTF
CDR3nt: TGCAGCGTTCTACAAATGGGCTACACCTTC

d_gene: TRBD2
v_gene: TRBV20-1
abundance: .
j_gene: TRBJ2-1
CDR3aa: CSASPTSGFNEQFF
CDR3nt: TGCAGTGCCTCGCCGACTAGCGGCTTCAATGAGCAGTTCTTC

d_gene: .
v_gene: TRBV20-1
abundance: many
j_gene: TRBJ2-2
CDR3aa: CSAKWALADTGELFF
CDR3nt: TGCAGTGCTAAGTGGGCGCTAGCTGACACCGGGGAGCTGTTTTTT

d_gene: .
v_gene: TRBV3-1
abundance: many
j_gene: TRBJ1-3
CDR3aa: CASSQDRVGGNTIYF
CDR3nt: TGTGCCAGCAGCCAAGATCGGGTTGGGGGAAACACCATATATTTT

d_gene: .
v_gene: TRBV27
abundance: many
j_gene: TRBJ1-5
CDR3aa: CASSKGTTSNQPQHF
CDR3nt: TGTGCCAGCAGCAAAGGGACAACTAGCAATCAGCCCCAGCATTTT

d_gene: TRBD1
v_gene: TRBV28
abundance: many
j_gene: TRBJ2-7
CDR3aa: CASSLGTVATYEQYF
CDR3nt: TGTGCCAGCAGTTTAGGGACAGTCGCCACCTACGAGCAGTACTTC

d_gene: .
v_gene: TRBV7-8
abundance: many
j_gene: TRBJ1-1
CDR3aa: CASSLSGLRTEAFF
CDR3nt: TGTGCCAGCAGCTTGTCTGGATTGAGGACTGAAGCTTTCTTT

d_gene: .
v_gene: TRBV28
abundance: few
j_gene: TRBJ1-6
CDR3aa: CASSLGGAVSPLHF
CDR3nt: TGTGCCAGCAGTTTAGGGGGGGCGGTTTCACCCCTCCACTTT

d_gene: TRBD1
v_gene: TRBV4-1
abundance: many
j_gene: TRBJ1-4
CDR3aa: CASSRHVGQGFSEKLFF
CDR3nt: TGCGCCAGCAGCCGCCACGTCGGACAGGGGTTTTCCGAAAAACTGTTTTTT

d_gene: .
v_gene: TRBV9
abundance: .
j_gene: TRBJ2-7
CDR3aa: CASSPIRGEQYF
CDR3nt: TGTGCCAGCAGCCCAATTAGGGGGGAGCAGTACTTC

d_gene: TRBD2
v_gene: TRBV6-8
abundance: many
j_gene: TRBJ2-7
CDR3aa: CASSLYTSGPTYEQYF
CDR3nt: TGTGCCAGCAGTTTGTATACTAGCGGGCCAACCTACGAGCAGTACTTC

d_gene: .
v_gene: TRBV6-2/TRBV6-3
abundance: .
j_gene: TRBJ2-2
CDR3aa: CASSPGAWKTGELFF
CDR3nt: TGTGCCAGCAGTCCAGGCGCGTGGAAGACCGGGGAGCTGTTTTTT

d_gene: TRBD2
v_gene: TRBV20-1
abundance: many
j_gene: TRBJ2-1
CDR3aa: CSATRSSGFSSYNEQFF
CDR3nt: TGCAGTGCTACTCGGTCTAGCGGGTTCAGCTCCTACAATGAGCAGTTCTTC

d_gene: TRBD1
v_gene: TRBV12-3/TRBV12-4
abundance: few
j_gene: TRBJ2-7
CDR3aa: CASCKTGSFYEQYF
CDR3nt: TGTGCCAGCTGCAAGACAGGGTCGTTCTACGAGCAGTACTTC

d_gene: .
v_gene: TRBV20-1
abundance: many
j_gene: TRBJ1-2
CDR3aa: CSASERVIYGYTF
CDR3nt: TGCAGTGCTAGCGAGCGGGTTATCTATGGCTACACCTTC

d_gene: TRBD2
v_gene: TRBV6-2/TRBV6-3
abundance: many
j_gene: TRBJ2-1
CDR3aa: CALGGLAGNEQFF
CDR3nt: TGTGCCCTAGGTGGACTAGCGGGGAATGAGCAGTTCTTC

d_gene: .
v_gene: TRBV20-1
abundance: .
j_gene: TRBJ2-5
CDR3aa: CSVVGGQQETQYF
CDR3nt: TGCAGTGTCGTAGGTGGGCAACAAGAGACCCAGTACTTC

d_gene: .
v_gene: TRBV29-1
abundance: many
j_gene: TRBJ2-2
CDR3aa: CSVEEGFTGELFF
CDR3nt: TGCAGCGTTGAAGAGGGTTTCACCGGGGAGCTGTTTTTT

d_gene: .
v_gene: TRBV10-3
abundance: .
j_gene: TRBJ1-1
CDR3aa: CAISEVGLMNTEAFF
CDR3nt: TGTGCCATCAGTGAGGTGGGACTGATGAACACTGAAGCTTTCTTT

d_gene: .
v_gene: TRBV20-1
abundance: many
j_gene: TRBJ2-7
CDR3aa: CSATDRVYEQYF
CDR3nt: TGCAGTGCTACGGACCGAGTCTACGAGCAGTACTTC

d_gene: .
v_gene: TRBV6-4
abundance: many
j_gene: TRBJ2-2
CDR3aa: CASRQGEAGELFF
CDR3nt: TGTGCCAGCAGACAGGGAGAGGCCGGGGAGCTGTTTTTT

d_gene: .
v_gene: TRBV7-2
abundance: many
j_gene: TRBJ2-4
CDR3aa: CASSLGWSGVAKNIQYF
CDR3nt: TGTGCCAGCAGCTTAGGCTGGAGCGGAGTAGCCAAAAACATTCAGTACTTC